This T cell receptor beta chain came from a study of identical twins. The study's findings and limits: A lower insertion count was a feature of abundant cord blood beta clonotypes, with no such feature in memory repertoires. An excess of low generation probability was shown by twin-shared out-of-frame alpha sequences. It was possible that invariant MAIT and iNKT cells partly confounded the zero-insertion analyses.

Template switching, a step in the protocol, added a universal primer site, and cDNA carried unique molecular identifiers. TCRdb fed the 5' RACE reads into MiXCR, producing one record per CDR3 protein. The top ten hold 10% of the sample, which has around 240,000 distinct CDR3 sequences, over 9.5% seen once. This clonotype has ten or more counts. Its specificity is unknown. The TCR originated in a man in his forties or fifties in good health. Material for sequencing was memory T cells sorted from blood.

CDR3 bases: TGTGCCGTTCGGGGCAGTGAGCAGTTCTTC. Its translation: CAVRGSEQFF. J is TRBJ2-1 and V is TRBV12-3 or TRBV12-4; D possibly uses TRBD1 or TRBD2 (5 bases each). V lost 11 bases and J 9 bases, leaving 11 bases between the germline ends. The CDR3 is 10 amino acids.